This T cell receptor beta chain was observed in a study of naive and memory T cell subsets. General study points: Naive and memory subsets had different power law exponents for TCR abundance. There was no ground truth to check naive and memory subset results. Especially in CD8 cells, naive repertoires contained a few larger clonotypes, possibly CD45RA-re-expressing memory cells.

Overnight CMV lysate stimulation of fresh PBMCs defined donor CMV status by CD4+ IFNgamma. Germline V gene data show CDR1 as GTSNPN and CDR2 as SVGIG (reference sequence). V was clipped by 5 bases and J by 7 bases; unmatched bases: 3. The CDR3 totals 12 residues. A note on this clonotype: Its specificity is unknown.

An equimolar mix of two oligonucleotides served as the beta constant-region primer for TRBC1 and TRBC2. Nested alpha and beta constant-region primers with the SP2 primer drove four PCR rounds on ligated cDNA. TCRdb re-analysed the UMI-ligation and nested PCR reads in MiXCR, keeping a single row per CDR3 protein. Of roughly 150,000 distinct CDR3 sequences in the sample, around 21% are singletons; the top ten hold 0.6% to 0.8%. This sequence was found in a human donor in good health. V and J are TRBV30 and TRBJ2-1; 9 positions match TRBD1. The sample taken for sequencing was naive CD8+ T cells from blood. CDR3 sequence: CAWDRGRNEQFF. Written as DNA, the CDR3 is TGTGCCTGGGACAGGGGGAGGAATGAGCAGTTCTTC.